These T cell receptor beta chains were read from a single sample in a study of shared clonotypes between healthy human individuals. The assay was immunoSEQ multiplex PCR, and TCRdb's table has in-frame clones only and misses some. Of fewer than 550,000 clones listed, nearly 80% were seen once; the top ten hold around 13%. The sequenced material came from PBMCs. The receptors originated from a woman aged 40-49 years in good health. Some clones in this sample may be carry-over from other donors' samples. The CDR3 runs from the conserved cysteine through the conserved F or W. The D gene is left open where the match is weak. Clone size is given for some rows only: seen once, a few or many times, or a class if the clone is expanded.

abundance	v_gene	len	j_gene	d_gene	CDR3nt	CDR3aa
-	TRBV5-1	14	TRBJ2-7	-	TGCGCCAGCAGCCCCGGACAGCCAACTTACGAGCAGTACTTC	CASSPGQPTYEQYF
-	TRBV7-9	17	TRBJ2-1	-	TGTGCCAGCAGCTTGACCCGGGACCCCAAGGGGTACAATGAGCAGTTCTTC	CASSLTRDPKGYNEQFF
-	TRBV19	13	TRBJ2-5	-	TGTGCCAGTAAAGGACAAGTTCAAGAGACCCAGTACTTC	CASKGQVQETQYF
-	TRBV29-1	14	TRBJ2-3	-	TGCAGCGTTGTCGTGGGGCGGGTCACAGATACGCAGTATTTT	CSVVVGRVTDTQYF
-	TRBV11-3	14	TRBJ2-3	-	TGTGCCAGCAGCTTAGAGACCGGCGGGGATACGCAGTATTTT	CASSLETGGDTQYF
-	TRBV7-7	15	TRBJ2-7	TRBD1	TGTGCTAGCAGCCTGGGGACAGGTCCTCTTTACGAGCAGTACTTC	CASSLGTGPLYEQYF
-	TRBV18	14	TRBJ2-7	-	TGTGCCAGCTCACCACCGTACGGGGCCTACGAGCAGTACTTC	CASSPPYGAYEQYF
-	TRBV10-2	14	TRBJ2-4	-	TGCGCCAGCAGTGTGGGACCTTCCCAAAACATTCAGTACTTC	CASSVGPSQNIQYF
-	TRBV7-9	15	TRBJ2-1	TRBD2	TGTGCCAGCAGCCAGACTAGCGGGAGGTTGGATGAGCAGTTCTTC	CASSQTSGRLDEQFF
few	TRBV5-6	15	TRBJ2-3	-	TGTGCCAGCAGCCCTCCCCAGCGGAGCACAGATACGCAGTATTTT	CASSPPQRSTDTQYF
-	TRBV28	15	TRBJ2-1	TRBD2	TGTGCCAGCAGTTCACCGGGACTAGGTTTCAATGAGCAGTTCTTC	CASSSPGLGFNEQFF
once	TRBV5-1	16	TRBJ2-2	TRBD1	TGCGCCAGTACACTTGCCCCGGACAGGCCCCCCGGGGAGCTGTTTTTT	CASTLAPDRPPGELFF
-	TRBV7-9	16	TRBJ2-1	-	TGTGCCAGCAGCCCAAGAGCGGCTAGCTCCTACAATGAGCAGTTCTTC	CASSPRAASSYNEQFF
-	TRBV4-1	15	TRBJ1-2	TRBD1	TGCGCCAGCAGCCAAGGCGACAGGGCTAACTATGGCTACACCTTC	CASSQGDRANYGYTF
-	TRBV11-2	13	TRBJ1-2	-	TGTGCCAGCAGCTTCGACGCCAACTATGGCTACACCTTC	CASSFDANYGYTF
-	TRBV5-4	16	TRBJ2-2	-	TGTGCCAGCAGCCCCAACGGCGGTCCTAACACCGGGGAGCTGTTTTTT	CASSPNGGPNTGELFF
-	TRBV19	14	TRBJ2-3	TRBD1	TGTGCCACCTCCCCGGGACAGGGGGCAAATACGCAGTATTTT	CATSPGQGANTQYF
-	TRBV19	15	TRBJ2-7	-	TGTGCCAGTAGTATAGGAGTGGCCGCTTCCTACGAGCAGTACTTC	CASSIGVAASYEQYF
-	TRBV28	14	TRBJ1-5	TRBD1	TGTGCCAGCAGTGACCCGACAGGGAATCAGCCCCAGCATTTT	CASSDPTGNQPQHF
-	TRBV27	15	TRBJ1-5	TRBD1	TGTGCCAGCAGCTCGCTCGGGACAGGGAATCAGCCCCAGCATTTT	CASSSLGTGNQPQHF
-	TRBV5-1	14	TRBJ1-1	-	TGCGCCAGCAGCACCGGCTACATGAACACTGAAGCTTTCTTT	CASSTGYMNTEAFF
few	TRBV2	14	TRBJ2-2	TRBD1	TGTGCCAGCAGCCGGGACAGCAACACCGGGGAGCTGTTTTTT	CASSRDSNTGELFF
-	TRBV14	16	TRBJ2-1	TRBD2	TGTGCCAGCAGGGCTAGCGGGAGTTGGAGTGGCATTGAGCAGTTCTTC	CASRASGSWSGIEQFF
few	TRBV5-4	11	TRBJ1-1	-	TGTGCCAGCGGTCAGAACACTGAAGCTTTCTTT	CASGQNTEAFF
-	TRBV28	13	TRBJ2-7	-	TGTGCCAGCAGTAACCCCTTCCCCTACGAGCAGTACTTC	CASSNPFPYEQYF
-	TRBV5-1	14	TRBJ2-5	-	TGCGCCAGCAGCTTTACAGGGATCCAAGAGACCCAGTACTTC	CASSFTGIQETQYF
-	TRBV7-7	17	TRBJ2-5	TRBD1	TGTGCTAGCAGCTTAGCGATAGGACAGGGGAGCGGAGAGACCCAGTACTTC	CASSLAIGQGSGETQYF
few	TRBV14	15	TRBJ2-2	TRBD2	TGTGCCAGCAGCCGCACTAGCGGACGGACCGGGGAGCTGTTTTTT	CASSRTSGRTGELFF
-	TRBV15	17	TRBJ1-3	TRBD1	TGTGCCACCAGCAGAGGGGGGGCCGGGACAGCGGGAAACACCATATATTTT	CATSRGGAGTAGNTIYF
-	TRBV27	14	TRBJ2-7	-	TGTGCCAGCAGTTTATCGCGGGATGGGTACGAGCAGTACTTC	CASSLSRDGYEQYF
once	TRBV9	14	TRBJ2-2	TRBD1	TGTGCCAGCAGAGACAGGGTCGACACCGGGGAGCTGTTTTTT	CASRDRVDTGELFF
-	TRBV28	16	TRBJ1-1	-	TGTGCCAGCCTACCCTGGGGAACTGTGAGGGCGGCTGAAGCTTTCTTT	CASLPWGTVRAAEAFF
-	TRBV19	14	TRBJ2-1	TRBD2	TGTGCCAGTAAGCTAGGGAGGGCGAACAATGAGCAGTTCTTC	CASKLGRANNEQFF
-	TRBV7-9	14	TRBJ2-1	TRBD2	TGTGCCAGCAACCCGGAGGGGACTAGCGGGAAAGCGTTCTTC	CASNPEGTSGKAFF
once	TRBV29-1	14	TRBJ2-7	-	TGCAGCGTTAAGGATCGCGGCAACTCCTACGAGCAGTACTTC	CSVKDRGNSYEQYF
once	TRBV19	14	TRBJ2-2	TRBD1	TGTGCCAGTAGTAAGGTACAGGGGGACGGGGAGCTGTTTTTT	CASSKVQGDGELFF
-	TRBV20-1	10	TRBJ2-3	-	TGCAGTGCTAAGGCAGATACGCAGTATTTT	CSAKADTQYF
-	TRBV5-4	16	TRBJ2-1	TRBD2	TGTGCCAGCAGCGGACCGGGACTAGCGGGGTACAATGAGCAGTTCTTC	CASSGPGLAGYNEQFF
-	TRBV6-6	13	TRBJ2-1	-	TGTGCCACCAGGAGGGCTTACTACAATGAGCAGTTCTTC	CATRRAYYNEQFF
few	TRBV5-1	16	TRBJ2-6	-	TGCGCCAGCAGCTTGACGGGTGGGGTTGGGGCCAACGTCCTGACTTTC	CASSLTGGVGANVLTF
-	TRBV7-8	16	TRBJ1-4	-	TGTGCCAGCAGCTTACCGCCGGGACGATATAATGAAAAACTGTTTTTT	CASSLPPGRYNEKLFF
-	TRBV19	15	TRBJ1-5	-	TGTGCCACCTCCCCCTACCGGGACACTTATCAGCCCCAGCATTTT	CATSPYRDTYQPQHF
-	TRBV27	14	TRBJ1-2	-	TGTGCCAGCAGGCAACAGGGAATTAACTATGGCTACACCTTC	CASRQQGINYGYTF
-	TRBV6-5	16	TRBJ2-6	-	TGTGCCAGCAGTTACTCGAGTGGATCTGGGGCCAACGTCCTGACTTTC	CASSYSSGSGANVLTF
-	TRBV28	16	TRBJ1-1	TRBD1	TGTGCCAGCAGCCCCAACGGACAGGGGGTTAACACTGAAGCTTTCTTT	CASSPNGQGVNTEAFF